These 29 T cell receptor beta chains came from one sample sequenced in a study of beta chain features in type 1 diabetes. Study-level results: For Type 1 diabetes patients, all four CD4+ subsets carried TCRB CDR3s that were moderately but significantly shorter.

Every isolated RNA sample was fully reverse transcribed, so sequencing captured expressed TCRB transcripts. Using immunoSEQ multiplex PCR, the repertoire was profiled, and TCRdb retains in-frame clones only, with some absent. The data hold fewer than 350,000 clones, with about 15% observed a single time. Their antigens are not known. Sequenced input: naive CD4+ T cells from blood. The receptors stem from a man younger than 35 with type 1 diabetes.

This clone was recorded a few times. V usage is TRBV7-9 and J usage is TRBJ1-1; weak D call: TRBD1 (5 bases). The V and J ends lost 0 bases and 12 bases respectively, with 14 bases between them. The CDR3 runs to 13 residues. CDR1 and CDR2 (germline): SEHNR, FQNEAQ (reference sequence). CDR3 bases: TGTGCCAGCAGCTTAGCGACGGGGGGGTTGTCTTTCTTT. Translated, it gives CASSLATGGLSFF. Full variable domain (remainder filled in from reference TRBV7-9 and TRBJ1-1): DTGVSQNPRHKITKRGQNVTFRCDPISEHNRLYWYRQTLGQGPEFLTYFQNEAQLEKSRLLSDRFSAERPKGSFSTLEIQRTEQGDSAMYLCASSLATGGLSFFGQGTRLTVV.

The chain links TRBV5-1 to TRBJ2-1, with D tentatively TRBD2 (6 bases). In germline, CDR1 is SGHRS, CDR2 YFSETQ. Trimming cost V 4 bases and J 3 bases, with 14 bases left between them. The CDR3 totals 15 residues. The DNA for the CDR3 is TGCGCCAGCAGCGGGGGACCGGGACTCTACAATGAGCAGTTCTTC. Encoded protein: CASSGGPGLYNEQFF.

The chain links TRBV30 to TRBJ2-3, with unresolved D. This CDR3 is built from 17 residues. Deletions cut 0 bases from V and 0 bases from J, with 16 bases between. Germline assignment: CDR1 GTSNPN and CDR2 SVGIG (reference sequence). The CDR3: CAWSVPSQFFSTDTQYF. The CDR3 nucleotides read TGTGCCTGGAGTGTTCCCTCACAGTTCTTTAGCACAGATACGCAGTATTTT.

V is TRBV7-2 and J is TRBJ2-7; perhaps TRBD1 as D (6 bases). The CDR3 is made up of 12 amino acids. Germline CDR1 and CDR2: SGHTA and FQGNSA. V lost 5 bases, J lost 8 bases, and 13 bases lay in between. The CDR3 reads CASSMYRVQQYF. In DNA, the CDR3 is TGTGCCAGCAGCATGTACAGGGTCCAGCAGTACTTC.

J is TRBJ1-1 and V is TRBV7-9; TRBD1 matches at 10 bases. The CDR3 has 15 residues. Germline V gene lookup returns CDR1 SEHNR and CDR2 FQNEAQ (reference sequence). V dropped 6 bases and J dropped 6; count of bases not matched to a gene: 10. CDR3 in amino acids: CASRHPGQGTAEAFF. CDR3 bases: TGTGCCAGCAGACACCCGGGACAGGGGACTGCTGAAGCTTTCTTT.

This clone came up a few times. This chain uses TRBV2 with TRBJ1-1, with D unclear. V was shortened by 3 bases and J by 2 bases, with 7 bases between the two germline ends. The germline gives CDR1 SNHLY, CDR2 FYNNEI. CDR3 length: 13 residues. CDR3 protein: CASSDDINTEAFF. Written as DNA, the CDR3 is TGTGCCAGCAGTGACGACATCAACACTGAAGCTTTCTTT.

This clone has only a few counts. CDR3 DNA sequence: TGTGCCAGCAGTTTCGACATCGGGACTCCTCCCTACGAGCAGTACTTC. Its protein product is CASSFDIGTPPYEQYF. The V call is TRBV27, the J call TRBJ2-7; the D gene is possibly TRBD2 (6 bases). V was clipped by 3 bases and J by 2 bases, with 17 bases between them. The germline gives CDR1 MNHEY, CDR2 SMNVEV (reference sequence). This CDR3 spans 16 amino acids.

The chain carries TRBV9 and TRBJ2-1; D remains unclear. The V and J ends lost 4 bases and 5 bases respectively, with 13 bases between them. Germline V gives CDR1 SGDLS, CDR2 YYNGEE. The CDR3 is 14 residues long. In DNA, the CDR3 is TGTGCCAGCAGCCCCACCCCCTTAGACAATGAGCAGTTCTTC. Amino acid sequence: CASSPTPLDNEQFF.

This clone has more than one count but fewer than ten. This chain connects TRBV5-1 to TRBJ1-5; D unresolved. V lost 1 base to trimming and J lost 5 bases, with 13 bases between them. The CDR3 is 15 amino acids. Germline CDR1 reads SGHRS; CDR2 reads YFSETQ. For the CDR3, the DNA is TGCGCCAGCAGCTTGCCCCCTCGGACTTATCAGCCCCAGCATTTT. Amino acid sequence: CASSLPPRTYQPQHF.

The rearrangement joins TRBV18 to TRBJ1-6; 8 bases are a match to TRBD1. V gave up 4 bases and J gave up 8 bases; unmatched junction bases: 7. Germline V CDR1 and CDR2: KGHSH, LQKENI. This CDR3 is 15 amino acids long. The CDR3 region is CASSLLGQGDSPLHF. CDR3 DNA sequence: TGTGCCAGCTCACTCCTAGGACAGGGTGATTCACCCCTCCACTTT.

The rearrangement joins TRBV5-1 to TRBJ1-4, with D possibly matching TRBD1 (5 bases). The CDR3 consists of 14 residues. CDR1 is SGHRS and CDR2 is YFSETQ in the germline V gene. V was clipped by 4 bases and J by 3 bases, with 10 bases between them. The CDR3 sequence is CASSSQGPNEKLFF. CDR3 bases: TGCGCCAGCAGCAGCCAGGGCCCTAATGAAAAACTGTTTTTT.

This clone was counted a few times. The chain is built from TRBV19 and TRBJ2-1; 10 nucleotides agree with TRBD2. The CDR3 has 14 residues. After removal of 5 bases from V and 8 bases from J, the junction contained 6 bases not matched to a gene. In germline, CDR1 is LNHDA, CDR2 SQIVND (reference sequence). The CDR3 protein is CASSYRLAGHEQFF. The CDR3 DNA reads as TGTGCCAGTAGTTATCGACTAGCGGGCCATGAGCAGTTCTTC.

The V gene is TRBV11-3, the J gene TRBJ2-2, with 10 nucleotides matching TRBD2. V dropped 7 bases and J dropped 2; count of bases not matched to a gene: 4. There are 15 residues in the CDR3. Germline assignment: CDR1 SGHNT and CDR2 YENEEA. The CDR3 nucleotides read TGTGCCAGCAAAGCGGGGGGGTCTAACACCGGGGAGCTGTTTTTT. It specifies CASKAGGSNTGELFF.

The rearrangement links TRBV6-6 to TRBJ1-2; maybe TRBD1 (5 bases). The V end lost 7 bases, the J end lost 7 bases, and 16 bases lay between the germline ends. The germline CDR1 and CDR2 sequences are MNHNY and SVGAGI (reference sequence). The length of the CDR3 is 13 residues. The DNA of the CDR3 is TGTGCCAGCACCGGCCGGCAGGGAGGTGGCTACACCTTC. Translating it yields CASTGRQGGGYTF.

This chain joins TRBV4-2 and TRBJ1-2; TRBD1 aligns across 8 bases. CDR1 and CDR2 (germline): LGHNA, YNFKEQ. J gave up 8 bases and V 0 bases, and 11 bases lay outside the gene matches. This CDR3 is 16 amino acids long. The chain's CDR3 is CASSQDRSDRGGGYTF. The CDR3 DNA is TGTGCCAGCAGCCAAGATCGGTCCGACAGGGGTGGAGGCTACACCTTC.

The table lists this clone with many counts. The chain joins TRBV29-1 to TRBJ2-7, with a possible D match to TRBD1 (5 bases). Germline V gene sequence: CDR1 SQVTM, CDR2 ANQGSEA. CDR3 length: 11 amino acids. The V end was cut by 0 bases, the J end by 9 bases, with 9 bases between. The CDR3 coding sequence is TGCAGCGTTGAAGATGCTGGGGCGCAGTACTTC. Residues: CSVEDAGAQYF.

CDR3: CASSLAGSLWSYEQYF. CDR3 nucleotides: TGCGCCAGCAGCTTGGCTGGGAGCTTGTGGTCCTACGAGCAGTACTTC. The chain carries TRBV5-1 and TRBJ2-7, with D perhaps matching TRBD2 (5 bases). This CDR3 spans 16 amino acids. Germline-derived CDR1 and CDR2 are SGHRS and YFSETQ. Trimming left V 0 bases short and J 1 base short, with 14 bases between. Based on the CDR3 plus reference TRBV5-1 and TRBJ2-7, the full variable domain is KAGVTQTPRYLIKTRGQQVTLSCSPISGHRSVSWYQQTPGQGLQFLFEYFSETQRNKGNFPGRFSGRQFSNSRSEMNVSTLELGDSALYLCASSLAGSLWSYEQYFGPGTRLTVT.

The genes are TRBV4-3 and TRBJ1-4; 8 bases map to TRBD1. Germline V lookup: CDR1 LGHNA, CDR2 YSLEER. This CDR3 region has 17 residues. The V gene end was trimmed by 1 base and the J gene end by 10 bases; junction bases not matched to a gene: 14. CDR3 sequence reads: CASSQGFQGAPRGKLFF. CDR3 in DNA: TGCGCCAGCAGCCAAGGCTTCCAGGGGGCGCCCAGGGGAAAACTGTTTTTT.

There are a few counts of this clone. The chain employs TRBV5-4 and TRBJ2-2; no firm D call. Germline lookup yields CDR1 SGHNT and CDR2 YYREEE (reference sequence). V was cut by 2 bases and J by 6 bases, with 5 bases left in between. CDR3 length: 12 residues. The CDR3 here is CASSFVPGELFF. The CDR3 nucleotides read TGTGCCAGCAGCTTCGTCCCCGGGGAGCTGTTTTTT. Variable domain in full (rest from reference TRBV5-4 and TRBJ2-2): ETGVTQSPTHLIKTRGQQVTLRCSSQSGHNTVSWYQQALGQGPQFIFQYYREEENGRGNFPPRFSGLQFPNYSSELNVNALELDDSALYLCASSFVPGELFFGEGSRLTVL.

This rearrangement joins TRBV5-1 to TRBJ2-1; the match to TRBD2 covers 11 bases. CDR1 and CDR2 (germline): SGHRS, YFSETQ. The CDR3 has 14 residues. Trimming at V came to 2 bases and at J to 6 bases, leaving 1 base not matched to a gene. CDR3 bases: TGCGCCAGCAGCTTTAGCGGGGGGGCCAATGAGCAGTTCTTC. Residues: CASSFSGGANEQFF.

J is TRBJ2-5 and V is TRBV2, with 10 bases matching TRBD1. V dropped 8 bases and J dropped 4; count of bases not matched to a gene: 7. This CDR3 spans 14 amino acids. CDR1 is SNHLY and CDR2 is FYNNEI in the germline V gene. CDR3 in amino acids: CASGPGQGIETQYF. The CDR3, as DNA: TGTGCCAGCGGACCGGGACAGGGGATAGAGACCCAGTACTTC.

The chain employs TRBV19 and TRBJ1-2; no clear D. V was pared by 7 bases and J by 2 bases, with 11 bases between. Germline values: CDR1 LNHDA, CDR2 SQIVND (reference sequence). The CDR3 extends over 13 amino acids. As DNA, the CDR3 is TGTGCCAGTACGTCTCGAGCGAACTATGGCTACACCTTC. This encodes CASTSRANYGYTF.

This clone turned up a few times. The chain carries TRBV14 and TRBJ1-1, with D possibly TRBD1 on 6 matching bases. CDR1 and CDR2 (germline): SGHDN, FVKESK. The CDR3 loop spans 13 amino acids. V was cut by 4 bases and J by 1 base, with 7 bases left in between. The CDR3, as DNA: TGTGCCAGCAGCCGGGACACGAACACTGAAGCTTTCTTT. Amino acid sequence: CASSRDTNTEAFF.

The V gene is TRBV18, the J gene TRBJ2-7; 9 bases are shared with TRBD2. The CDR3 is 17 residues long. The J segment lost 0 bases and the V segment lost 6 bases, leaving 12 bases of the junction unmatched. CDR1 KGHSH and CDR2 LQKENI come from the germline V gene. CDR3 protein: CASSREGLAYSSYEQYF. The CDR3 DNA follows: TGTGCCAGCTCCCGCGAGGGACTAGCCTACTCCTCCTACGAGCAGTACTTC.

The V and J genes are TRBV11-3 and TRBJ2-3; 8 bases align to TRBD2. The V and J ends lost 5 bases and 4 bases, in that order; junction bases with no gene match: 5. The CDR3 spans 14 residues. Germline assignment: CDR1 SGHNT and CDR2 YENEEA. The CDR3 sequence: CASSPRTSPDTQYF. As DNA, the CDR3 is TGTGCCAGCAGCCCCCGGACTAGCCCAGATACGCAGTATTTT.

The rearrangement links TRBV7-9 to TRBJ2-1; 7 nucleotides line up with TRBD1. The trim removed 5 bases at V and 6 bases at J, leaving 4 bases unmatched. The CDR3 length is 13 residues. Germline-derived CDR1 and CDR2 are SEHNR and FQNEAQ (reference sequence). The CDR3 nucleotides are TGTGCCAGCAGCATGACAGGGTCCAATGAGCAGTTCTTC. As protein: CASSMTGSNEQFF.

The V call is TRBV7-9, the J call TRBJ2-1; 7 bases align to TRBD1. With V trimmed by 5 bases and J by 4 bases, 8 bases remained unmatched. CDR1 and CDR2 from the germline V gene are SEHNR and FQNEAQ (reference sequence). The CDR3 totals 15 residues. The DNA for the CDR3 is TGTGCCAGCAGCGAACGACAGGGTACTTACAATGAGCAGTTCTTC. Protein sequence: CASSERQGTYNEQFF. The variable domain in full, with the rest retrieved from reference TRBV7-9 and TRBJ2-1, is DTGVSQNPRHKITKRGQNVTFRCDPISEHNRLYWYRQTLGQGPEFLTYFQNEAQLEKSRLLSDRFSAERPKGSFSTLEIQRTEQGDSAMYLCASSERQGTYNEQFFGPGTRLTVL.

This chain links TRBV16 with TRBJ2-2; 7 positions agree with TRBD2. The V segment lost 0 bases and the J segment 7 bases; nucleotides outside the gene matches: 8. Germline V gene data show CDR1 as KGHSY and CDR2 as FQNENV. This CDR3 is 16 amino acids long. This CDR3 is CASSQSVNGGNGELFF. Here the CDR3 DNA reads TGTGCCAGCAGCCAATCGGTCAACGGGGGGAACGGGGAGCTGTTTTTT.

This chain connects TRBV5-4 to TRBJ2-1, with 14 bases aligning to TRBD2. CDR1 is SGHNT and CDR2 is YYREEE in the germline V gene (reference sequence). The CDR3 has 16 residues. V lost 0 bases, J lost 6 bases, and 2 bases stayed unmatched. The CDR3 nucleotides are TGTGCCAGCAGCTTGGGGACTAGCGGGGGGACCAATGAGCAGTTCTTC. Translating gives CASSLGTSGGTNEQFF.